These 30 T cell receptor beta chains were sequenced from one sample in a study of T-cell reconstitution after alpha-beta-depleted transplantation in children. Unique molecular identifiers were used to barcode this TCRbeta library. TCRdb re-called the PCR reads through MiXCR, storing one row per CDR3 protein. The top ten hold 27% of the sample, which has about 470,000 distinct CDR3 sequences, about 45% seen once. The specimen comprised PBMCs, sampled before TCRalphabeta/CD19-depleted stem cell transplant. Every receptor here comes from a girl aged 2-15 years with aplastic anemia, due to receive a stem cell transplant.

This clonotype was seen a single time. The CDR3 DNA is TGCAGTGCTAGCTCCGCGACACAGCCCCAGCATTTT. This codes for CSASSATQPQHF. The chain has TRBV20-1 and TRBJ1-5; no definite D call. The CDR3 contains 12 residues. Trimming cost V 3 bases and J 7 bases, with 10 bases left between them. Per germline, CDR1 DFQATT and CDR2 SNEGSKA (reference sequence).

The chain is built from TRBV6-1 and TRBJ2-2, with 7 bases lining up with TRBD2. The CDR3 runs to 15 residues. V gave up 2 bases and J gave up 7 bases; unmatched junction bases: 7. CDR1 is MNHNS, CDR2 SASEGT, per germline. In DNA form, the CDR3 reads TGTGCCAGCAGTGAATTGTCGGGAGGAGGCGGGGAGCTGTTTTTT. This gives the protein CASSELSGGGGELFF.

This clonotype has a count of ten or more. The V and J genes are TRBV11-2 and TRBJ2-2, with D maybe TRBD1 (5 bases). The CDR3 consists of 16 residues. Trimming shortened V by 5 bases and J by 0 bases, and 13 bases separated the two germline ends. Germline loops: CDR1 SGHAT, CDR2 FQNNGV. Here the CDR3 DNA reads TGTGCCAGCAGCACCCCAGAGACAGCGAACACCGGGGAGCTGTTTTTT. This gives the protein CASSTPETANTGELFF.

The rearrangement joins TRBV12-3 or TRBV12-4 to TRBJ1-3; unclear D gene. The ends were cut back, 5 bases at V and 0 bases at J, with 11 bases in the middle. CDR3 length: 15 amino acids. The CDR3 spells CASSTYGGSGNTIYF. The CDR3 DNA reads TGTGCCAGCAGTACCTACGGCGGCTCTGGAAACACCATATATTTT.

The table lists this clonotype with many counts. This sequence joins TRBV3-1 and TRBJ2-3, with 12 bases lining up with TRBD2. After removal of 3 bases from V and 0 bases from J, the junction contained 1 base not matched to a gene. Germline CDR1 reads LGHDT; CDR2 reads YNNKEL (reference sequence). The CDR3 runs to 16 residues. The CDR3 is CASSQGTSGSTDTQYF. CDR3 DNA sequence: TGTGCCAGCAGCCAGGGGACTAGCGGGAGCACAGATACGCAGTATTTT.

This chain links TRBV20-1 with TRBJ2-3, with D tentatively TRBD2 (6 bases). Germline-derived CDR1 and CDR2 are DFQATT and SNEGSKA (reference sequence). This CDR3 spans 13 amino acids. Between the trimmed V and J ends, which lost 3 bases and 5 bases, there was a span of 12 bases. CDR3: CSARLPGEDTQYF. The CDR3 DNA is TGCAGTGCTAGGCTTCCGGGGGAAGATACGCAGTATTTT.

This clonotype has at least ten counts. This chain uses TRBV15 with TRBJ2-3; D possibly corresponds to TRBD2 (5 bases). The CDR3 is 16 residues long. The V end lost 4 bases, the J end lost 6 bases, and 20 bases lay between the germline ends. Germline values: CDR1 LNHNV, CDR2 YYDKDF (reference sequence). CDR3 in DNA: TGTGCCACCAGCACGGAACTAGGCCTAGTATCCGATACGCAGTATTTT. This translates into CATSTELGLVSDTQYF. Looking up the rest from reference TRBV15 and TRBJ2-3 gives the full variable domain: DAMVIQNPRYQVTQFGKPVTLSCSQTLNHNVMYWYQQKSSQAPKLLFHYYDKDFNNEADTPDNFQSRRPNTSFCFLDIRSPGLGDTAMYLCATSTELGLVSDTQYFGPGTRLTVL.

Only a few counts were recorded for this clonotype. V and J are TRBV6-2 or TRBV6-3 and TRBJ2-7; 8 nucleotides match TRBD2. This CDR3 has 13 amino acids. Germline V lookup: CDR1 MNHEY, CDR2 SVGEGT. V gave up 6 bases and J gave up 2 bases; unmatched junction bases: 3. The CDR3 bases are TGTGCCAGCAGCGGGGGGGGCACCTACGAGCAGTACTTC. Protein product: CASSGGGTYEQYF.

Only a few counts were recorded for this clonotype. This chain links TRBV12-3 or TRBV12-4 with TRBJ1-4; 11 bases fit TRBD1. Trimming cost V 6 bases and J 5 bases; bases outside gene matches: 2. The CDR3 sequence is 14 residues long. The CDR3: CASSRTGGNEKLFF. As DNA, the CDR3 is TGTGCCAGCAGCCGGACAGGGGGCAATGAAAAACTGTTTTTT.

There are a few counts of this clonotype. This chain's CDR3 is CSARESLGRDDEQFF. The CDR3 DNA sequence: TGCAGTGCTAGAGAGAGTTTAGGCAGGGACGATGAGCAGTTCTTC. The chain links TRBV20-1 to TRBJ2-1; the D call may be TRBD1 or TRBD2 (5 bases each). V lost 0 bases and J 8 bases, leaving 17 bases between the germline ends. The CDR3 extends over 15 amino acids. The V gene's germline CDR1 is DFQATT and CDR2 SNEGSKA (reference sequence).

This clonotype was seen a single time. This sequence joins TRBV5-1 and TRBJ2-1; D remains unclear. The CDR3 consists of 15 residues. Between the trimmed V and J ends, which lost 0 bases and 0 bases, there was a span of 7 bases. The germline V gene has CDR1 SGHRS and CDR2 YFSETQ. The CDR3 region has the DNA TGCGCCAGCAGCTTGGCGCCAGACTCCTACAATGAGCAGTTCTTC. Its translation is CASSLAPDSYNEQFF.

This clonotype appeared a few times. This rearrangement joins TRBV6-2 or TRBV6-3 to TRBJ2-2; TRBD1 might be the D (6 bases). From germline, CDR1 is MNHEY and CDR2 SVGEGT. The V gene lost 9 bases and the J gene lost 4 bases, with 12 bases spanning the gap. This CDR3 has 13 residues. CDR3 coding DNA: TGTGCCAGTGGACAGTTCGGCACCGGGGAGCTGTTTTTT. This encodes CASGQFGTGELFF.

There are a few counts of this clonotype. The chain couples TRBV12-3 or TRBV12-4 to TRBJ2-3, with a weak D call TRBD1 (6 bases). Trimming left V 7 bases short and J 0 bases short, with 14 bases between. The CDR3 is made up of 15 amino acids. The CDR3 coding sequence is TGTGCCAGCACCCCGACAGGCTCTAGCACAGATACGCAGTATTTT. Translated: CASTPTGSSTDTQYF.

This chain links TRBV29-1 with TRBJ2-1; maybe TRBD2 (6 bases). In germline, CDR1 is SQVTM, CDR2 ANQGSEA. This CDR3 region has 20 residues. Between the trimmed V and J ends, which lost 2 bases and 0 bases, there was a span of 26 bases. This CDR3 is CSVELGIGAGLPSSYNEQFF. CDR3 bases: TGCAGCGTTGAATTGGGGATAGGAGCGGGTCTTCCTAGCTCCTACAATGAGCAGTTCTTC.

This clonotype has ten or more counts. The chain links TRBV4-1 to TRBJ2-7, with TRBD2 matching over 8 bases. After removal of 0 bases from V and 4 bases from J, the junction contained 8 bases not matched to a gene. This CDR3 has 16 residues. Germline V gene data show CDR1 as MGHRA and CDR2 as YSYEKL. CDR3 loop: CASSQEGIAGLYEQYF. DNA for the CDR3: TGCGCCAGCAGCCAAGAAGGAATAGCGGGGTTGTACGAGCAGTACTTC.

This clonotype appeared many times. CDR3 bases: TGTGCCAGCAGCTCGATCGGGACAGCTTATAGCAATCAGCCCCAGCATTTT. It yields the protein CASSSIGTAYSNQPQHF. The chain couples TRBV7-2 to TRBJ1-5, with 7 bases matching TRBD1. Germline trimming cut 4 bases from V and 0 bases from J; bases unmatched to any gene: 9. The CDR3 runs 17 residues. Per germline, CDR1 SGHTA and CDR2 FQGNSA.

The CDR3 loop is CASKIGGQETQYF. In nucleotides, the CDR3 is TGCGCCAGCAAAATTGGGGGCCAAGAGACCCAGTACTTC. The chain carries TRBV5-1 and TRBJ2-5; D tentatively fits TRBD1 or TRBD2 (5 bases each). The CDR3 totals 13 residues. Germline-derived CDR1 and CDR2 are SGHRS and YFSETQ. V was pared by 6 bases and J by 1 base, with 10 bases between.

This clonotype came up a few times. The gene calls are TRBV29-1 and TRBJ1-3, with 9 bases identical to TRBD1. This CDR3 region has 15 residues. From germline, CDR1 is SQVTM and CDR2 ANQGSEA. The V gene end was trimmed by 4 bases and the J gene end by 4 bases; junction bases not matched to a gene: 8. CDR3 region: CSVVGGQGPGNTIYF. DNA of the CDR3: TGCAGCGTTGTCGGAGGACAGGGGCCCGGAAACACCATATATTTT.

This clonotype was detected many times. The rearrangement uses TRBV4-2 and TRBJ1-2; D ambiguous. CDR1 LGHNA and CDR2 YNFKEQ come from the germline V gene. The CDR3 covers 15 residues. Deletions cut 4 bases from V and 3 bases from J, with 15 bases between. CDR3 DNA: TGTGCCAGCAGCCTAGTTAATCCCGACGACTATGGCTACACCTTC. The encoded protein is CASSLVNPDDYGYTF.

The genes are TRBV7-2 and TRBJ2-2; possibly TRBD1 for D (7 bases). The germline CDR1 and CDR2 sequences are SGHTA and FQGNSA. This CDR3 has 15 amino acids. Deletions cut 5 bases from V and 2 bases from J, with 12 bases between. The CDR3 sequence is CASSDQGGNTGELFF. In DNA form, the CDR3 reads TGTGCCAGCAGCGATCAGGGGGGAAACACCGGGGAGCTGTTTTTT.

This chain uses TRBV13 with TRBJ2-1; TRBD2 matches at 11 bases. CDR1 is PRHDT and CDR2 is FYEKMQ in the germline V gene (reference sequence). This CDR3 is 15 amino acids long. V was pared by 2 bases and J by 9 bases, with 6 bases of the junction left unmatched. The CDR3: CASSLTTSGMGEQFF. The DNA of the CDR3 is TGTGCCAGCAGCTTAACGACTAGCGGGATGGGTGAGCAGTTCTTC.

In the case of this clonotype: This may arise from a read error, as a much more abundant clone is one base away. CDR3 in amino acids: CSVVRGMDEEYF. The CDR3 coding sequence is TGCAGCGTTGTCCGGGGTATGGACGAGGAGTACTTC. This sequence joins TRBV29-1 and TRBJ2-7; possibly TRBD2 for D (5 bases). The CDR3 loop spans 12 amino acids. Looked up from germline, CDR1 is SQVTM and CDR2 is ANQGSEA.

The rearrangement uses TRBV27 and TRBJ1-1; TRBD1 is a possible D gene (5 bases). The CDR3 covers 14 residues. Germline CDR1 is MNHEY and CDR2 is SMNVEV (reference sequence). V lost 5 bases to trimming and J lost 4 bases, with 14 bases between them. CDR3 protein: CASSKQGRATEAFF. As DNA, the CDR3 is TGTGCCAGCAGTAAGCAGGGACGGGCCACTGAAGCTTTCTTT.

The CDR3 nucleotides read TGTGCCGGACAGGGGGCTATCTCTGGAAACACCATATATTTT. It is translated as CAGQGAISGNTIYF. The V gene is TRBV6-2 or TRBV6-3, the J gene TRBJ1-3, with 11 bases that match TRBD1. In germline, CDR1 is MNHEY, CDR2 SVGEGT. The CDR3 runs to 14 residues. V gave up 11 bases and J gave up 0 bases; unmatched junction bases: 3.

This clonotype was recorded at least ten times. This chain joins TRBV4-3 and TRBJ1-1, with D perhaps matching TRBD1 (6 bases). Germline assignment: CDR1 LGHNA and CDR2 YSLEER. The CDR3 totals 16 residues. Trimming shortened V by 4 bases and J by 0 bases, and 15 bases separated the two germline ends. The CDR3 nucleotides read TGCGCCAGCAGCCCGACACAGGGATCATTGAACACTGAAGCTTTCTTT. Residues: CASSPTQGSLNTEAFF.

The chain couples TRBV4-1 to TRBJ2-3, with D unclear. The CDR3 is 15 residues long. Deletions cut 5 bases from V and 1 base from J, with 13 bases between. Germline CDR1 reads MGHRA; CDR2 reads YSYEKL. CDR3 sequence: CASSDLPARTDTQYF. The CDR3 coding sequence is TGCGCCAGCAGCGATCTCCCAGCCCGCACAGATACGCAGTATTTT.

Worth noting for this clonotype: A much larger clonotype is one base distant, so this may be a read error. This chain links TRBV6-1 with TRBJ2-3; TRBD1 or TRBD2 may be the D gene (5 bases each). The CDR3 covers 15 residues. Germline assignment: CDR1 MNHNS and CDR2 SASEGT. V was shortened by 8 bases and J by 5 bases, with 20 bases between the two germline ends. The CDR3 is CASGLGNLGRDTQYF. The CDR3 DNA follows: TGTGCCAGCGGGCTGGGGAACTTGGGACGAGATACGCAGTATTTT.

The sample holds a few counts of this clonotype. The chain links TRBV6-1 to TRBJ2-3; TRBD1 might be the D (5 bases). The CDR3 has 16 residues. V lost 5 bases to trimming and J lost 0 bases, with 15 bases between them. Germline CDR1 MNHNS, CDR2 SASEGT. CDR3 DNA: TGTGCCAGCAGTTACGTCTTGACAGCTAGCACAGATACGCAGTATTTT. It encodes CASSYVLTASTDTQYF.

This clonotype was seen more than once but under ten times. The J gene is TRBJ1-2, the V gene TRBV12-3 or TRBV12-4, with 7 bases identical to TRBD1. The CDR3 has 13 residues. V lost 3 bases to trimming and J lost 8 bases; unmatched junction nucleotides: 6. This CDR3 reads CASSLGGGAGYTF. In DNA, the CDR3 is TGTGCCAGCAGTTTGGGAGGGGGCGCGGGCTACACCTTC.

This clonotype appeared a few times. The chain is built from TRBV12-3 or TRBV12-4 and TRBJ1-1, with a tentative D call TRBD1 (5 bases). The V and J ends lost 6 bases and 4 bases respectively, with 18 bases between them. The length of the CDR3 is 15 residues. The CDR3 nucleotides are TGTGCCAGCAGCCCCGCCGGACTGAGGGGCACTGAAGCTTTCTTT. Amino acid sequence: CASSPAGLRGTEAFF.